What follows is one T cell receptor (beta chain) and its context. These data originate in a study of patients and donors after allogeneic stem cell transplantation. This CDR3 has 14 amino acids. The V gene lost 6 bases and the J gene lost 0 bases, with 9 bases spanning the gap. The germline gives CDR1 SEHNR, CDR2 FQNEAQ (reference sequence). In TCRdb, the RT-PCR reads were re-called with MiXCR into one record per CDR3 protein. The sample consists of about a million distinct CDR3 sequences, about a sixth of them appearing once. Sequencing was carried out using blood, either unsorted or a sorted T cell fraction (not recorded which). The rearrangement links TRBV7-9 to TRBJ2-1; no clear D. This clonotype was obtained from a human donor who was either an allogeneic HSCT recipient or a stem cell or donor lymphocyte infusion donor (not recorded which). It is not recorded whose cells these are; they may come from a transplant donor. The CDR3 region has the DNA TGTGCCAGCAGACCTCCCGTCTCCTACAATGAGCAGTTCTTC. Protein product: CASRPPVSYNEQFF.